The clone carrying this T cell receptor beta chain has only a few counts. The data were obtained in a study of shared clonotypes between healthy human individuals. The CDR3 is 14 amino acids. V was cut by 1 base and J by 5 bases, with 11 bases left in between. Germline CDR1 reads SGHTA; CDR2 reads FQGNSA. Amplification in unsorted PBMC replicate PCRs started from 250 to 350 ng DNA, which equals about 28,000 T cell genomes. Profiled with immunoSEQ multiplex PCR; TCRdb holds only in-frame clones, not every one. The sample contains 450,000 to 550,000 clones, 79% of which appear only once. This clonotype was sampled from a woman aged 40-49 years in good health. Some clones in this sample may be carry-over from other donors' samples. The sample comprised PBMCs. The chain uses TRBV7-2 and TRBJ1-2, with D perhaps TRBD1 (5 bases). CDR3 region: CASSLGQGRYGYTF. The CDR3 DNA sequence: TGTGCCAGCAGCTTAGGTCAGGGACGTTATGGCTACACCTTC.